This TCR beta chain was observed in a study of vaccination and CD4 T cells after COVID-19. Overall study context: At days 161 to 241 and at day 14 post-vaccination, a few convalescent patients were sampled.

Trimming shortened V by 5 bases and J by 1 base, and 12 bases separated the two germline ends. Germline-derived CDR1 and CDR2 are SGHVS and FQNEAQ. This CDR3 is built from 14 residues. Once obtained from cultured CD4+ T cells, the DNA was sequenced using the Oncomine TCR Beta short-read assay. One entry per CDR3 protein, called by TCRdb with MiXCR from the PCR reads. The sample consists of around 18,000 distinct CDR3 sequences, about 51% of them appearing once. Time point described: late sampling 161 to 241 days after vaccination in three convalescent patients. The treatment: 10-day PBMC culture with coronavirus spike peptide pools or control peptides (ViraFEST assay). A negative selection step was used to isolate CD4+ T cells once culture had run for around 11 days. Notes on this clonotype: Its antigen is still unknown.

The sequence came from a human donor who had recovered from COVID-19. The starting material was CD4+ T cells from blood, cultured in vitro, obtained about 7 months after SARS-CoV-2 vaccination. The chain joins TRBV7-8 to TRBJ2-7; D possibly corresponds to TRBD2 (5 bases). In nucleotides, the CDR3 is TGTGCCAGCAGCCCGAGGGAGTATTCCTACGAGCAGTACTTC. Amino acid sequence: CASSPREYSYEQYF.